The TCR beta chain under discussion was sequenced for a study of low-dose radiotherapy and immunotherapy resistance in tumors. Turning to the study itself: Each patient took aspirin at a dose of 300 mg by mouth once daily over the course of four cycles, with dosing beginning on cycle 1 day 1.

This clonotype was picked up one time. Gene-specific TRAV and TRBV primers were used for first-strand cDNA, covering alpha and beta chains. With a V-primer adapter and a constant-region primer, TCRs were amplified for about 20 PCR cycles. Using its own MiXCR run on the reads, TCRdb lists one record per CDR3 protein. Here the sample spans about 13,000 distinct CDR3 sequences, around 75% being singletons. Donors were given nivolumab, ipilimumab, aspirin, low-dose cyclophosphamide and low-dose radiotherapy. The TCR comes from a human donor with advanced metastatic prostate, ovarian, gallbladder or colorectal cancer (not recorded which). This table probably holds off-target reads from a library built for another chain.

The CDR3 here is CSAPPRPQYF. Written as DNA, the CDR3 is TGCAGTGCGCCCCCGAGGCCGCAGTATTTT. The rearrangement links TRBV20-1 to TRBJ2-3; D unresolved. The CDR3 runs to 10 residues. Germline CDR1 is DFQATT and CDR2 is SNEGSKA (reference sequence). V shed 6 bases and J shed 10 bases, with 11 bases lying between them.